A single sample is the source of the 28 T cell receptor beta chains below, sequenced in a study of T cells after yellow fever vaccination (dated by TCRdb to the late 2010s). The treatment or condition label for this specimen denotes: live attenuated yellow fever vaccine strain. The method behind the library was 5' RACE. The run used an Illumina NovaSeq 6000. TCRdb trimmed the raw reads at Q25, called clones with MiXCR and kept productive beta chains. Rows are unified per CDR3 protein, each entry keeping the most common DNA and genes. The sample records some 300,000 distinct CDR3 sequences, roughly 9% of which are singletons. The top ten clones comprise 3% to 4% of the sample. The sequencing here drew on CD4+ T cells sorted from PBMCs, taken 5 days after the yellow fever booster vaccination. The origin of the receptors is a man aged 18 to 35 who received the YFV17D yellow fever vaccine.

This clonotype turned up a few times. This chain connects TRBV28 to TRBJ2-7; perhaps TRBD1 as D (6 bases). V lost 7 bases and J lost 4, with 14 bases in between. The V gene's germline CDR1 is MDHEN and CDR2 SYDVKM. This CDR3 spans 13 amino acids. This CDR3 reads CASTKTGSYEQYV. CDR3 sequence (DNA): TGTGCCAGCACTAAGACAGGCTCGTACGAGCAGTACGTC.

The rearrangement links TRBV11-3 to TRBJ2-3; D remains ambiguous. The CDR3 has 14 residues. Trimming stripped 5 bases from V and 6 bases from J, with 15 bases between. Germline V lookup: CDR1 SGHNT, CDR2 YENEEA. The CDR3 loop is CASSPRSMGDTQYF. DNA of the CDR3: TGTGCCAGCAGCCCCCGGTCTATGGGCGATACGCAGTATTTT.

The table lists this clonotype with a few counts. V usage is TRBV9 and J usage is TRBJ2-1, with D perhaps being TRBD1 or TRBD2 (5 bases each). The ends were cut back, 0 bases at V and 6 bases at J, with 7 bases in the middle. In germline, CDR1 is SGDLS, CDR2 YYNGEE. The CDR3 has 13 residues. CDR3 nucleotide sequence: TGTGCCAGCAGCGTAGGAGGGGTCAATGAGCAGTTCTTC. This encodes CASSVGGVNEQFF.

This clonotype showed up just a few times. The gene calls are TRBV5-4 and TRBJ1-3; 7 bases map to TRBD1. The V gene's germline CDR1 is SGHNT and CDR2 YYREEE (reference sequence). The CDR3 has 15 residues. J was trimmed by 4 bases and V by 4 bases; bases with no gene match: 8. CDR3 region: CASSRGLAGGNTIYF. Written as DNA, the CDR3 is TGTGCCAGCAGCAGGGGGCTCGCCGGGGGAAACACCATATATTTT.

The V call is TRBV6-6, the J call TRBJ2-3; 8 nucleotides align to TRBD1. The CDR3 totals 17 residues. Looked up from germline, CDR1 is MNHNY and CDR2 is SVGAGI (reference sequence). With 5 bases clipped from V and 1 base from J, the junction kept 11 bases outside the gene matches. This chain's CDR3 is CASSPEPGTGRTDTQYF. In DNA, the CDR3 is TGTGCCAGCAGTCCAGAACCCGGGACAGGTCGCACAGATACGCAGTATTTT.

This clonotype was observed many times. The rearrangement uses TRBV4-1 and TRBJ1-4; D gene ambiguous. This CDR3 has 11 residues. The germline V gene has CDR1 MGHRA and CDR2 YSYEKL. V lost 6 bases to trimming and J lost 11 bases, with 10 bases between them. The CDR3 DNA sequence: TGCGCCAGCAGTCTGTCGGGGAAACTGTTTTTT. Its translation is CASSLSGKLFF.

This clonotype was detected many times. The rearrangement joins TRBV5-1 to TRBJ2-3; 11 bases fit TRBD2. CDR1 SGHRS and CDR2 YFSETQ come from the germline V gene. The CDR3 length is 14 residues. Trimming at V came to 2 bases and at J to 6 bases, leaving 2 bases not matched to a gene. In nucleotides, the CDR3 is TGCGCCAGCAGCTTTAGCGGGGGGGTGGATACGCAGTATTTT. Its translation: CASSFSGGVDTQYF.

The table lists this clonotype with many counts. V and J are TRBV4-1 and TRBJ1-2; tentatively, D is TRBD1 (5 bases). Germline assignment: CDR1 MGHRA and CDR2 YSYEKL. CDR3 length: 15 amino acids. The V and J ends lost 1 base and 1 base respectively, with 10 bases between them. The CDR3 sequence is CASSQAPGINYGYTF. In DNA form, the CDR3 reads TGCGCCAGCAGCCAAGCCCCAGGGATTAACTATGGCTACACCTTC.

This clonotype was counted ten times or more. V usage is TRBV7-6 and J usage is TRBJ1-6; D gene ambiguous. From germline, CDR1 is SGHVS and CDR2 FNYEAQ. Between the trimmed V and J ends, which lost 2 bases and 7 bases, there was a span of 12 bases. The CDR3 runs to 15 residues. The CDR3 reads CASSLRRGGNSPLHF. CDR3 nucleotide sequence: TGTGCCAGCAGCTTACGGCGGGGTGGGAATTCACCCCTCCACTTT.

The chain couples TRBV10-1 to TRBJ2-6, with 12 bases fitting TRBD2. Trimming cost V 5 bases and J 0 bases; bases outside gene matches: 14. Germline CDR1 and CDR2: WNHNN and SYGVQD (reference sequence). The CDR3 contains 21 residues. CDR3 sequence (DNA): TGCGCCAGCAGTCTAGCGGGGGGGCCGTCGAGGAGGGACTCTGGGGCCAACGTCCTGACTTTC. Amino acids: CASSLAGGPSRRDSGANVLTF.

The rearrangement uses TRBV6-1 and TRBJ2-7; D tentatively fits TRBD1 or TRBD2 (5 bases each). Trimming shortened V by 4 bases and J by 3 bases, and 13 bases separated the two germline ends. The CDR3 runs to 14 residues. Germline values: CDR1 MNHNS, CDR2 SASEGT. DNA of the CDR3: TGTGCCAGCAGTGCCCGTGGGACCCTCTACGAGCAGTACGTC. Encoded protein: CASSARGTLYEQYV.

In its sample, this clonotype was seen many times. The CDR3 sequence is CASSYGENSPLHF. In DNA form, the CDR3 reads TGTGCCAGCAGTTACGGGGAGAATTCACCCCTCCACTTT. The rearrangement joins TRBV6-6 to TRBJ1-6; D unresolved. CDR3 length: 13 amino acids. Deletions cut 2 bases from V and 7 bases from J, with 6 bases between. Germline CDR1 reads MNHNY; CDR2 reads SVGAGI (reference sequence).

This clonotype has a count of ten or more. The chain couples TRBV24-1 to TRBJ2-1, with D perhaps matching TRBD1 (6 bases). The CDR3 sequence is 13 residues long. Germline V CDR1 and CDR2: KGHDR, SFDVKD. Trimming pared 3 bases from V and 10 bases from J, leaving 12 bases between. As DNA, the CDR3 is TGTGCCACCAGTGATGTTGAGGGGACAGAGCAGTTCTTC. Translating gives CATSDVEGTEQFF.

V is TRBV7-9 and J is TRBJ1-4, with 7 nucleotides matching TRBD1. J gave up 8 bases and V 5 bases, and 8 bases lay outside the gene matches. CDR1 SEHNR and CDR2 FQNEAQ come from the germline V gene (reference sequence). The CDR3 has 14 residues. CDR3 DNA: TGTGCCAGCAGCCAGGGACAGTCGCGGGAAAAACTGTTTTTT. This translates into CASSQGQSREKLFF.

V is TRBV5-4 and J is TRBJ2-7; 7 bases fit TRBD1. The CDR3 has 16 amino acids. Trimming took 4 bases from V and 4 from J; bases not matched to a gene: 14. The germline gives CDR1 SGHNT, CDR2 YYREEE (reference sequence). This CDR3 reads CASSQWTGVNPYEQYF. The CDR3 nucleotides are TGTGCCAGCAGCCAATGGACAGGCGTCAACCCTTACGAGCAGTACTTC.

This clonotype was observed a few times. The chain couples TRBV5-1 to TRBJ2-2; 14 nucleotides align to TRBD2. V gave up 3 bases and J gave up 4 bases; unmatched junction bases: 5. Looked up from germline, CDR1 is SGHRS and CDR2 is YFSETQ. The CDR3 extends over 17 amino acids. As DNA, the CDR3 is TGCGCCAGCAGCTGGAGACTAGCGGGAGGGCCCACCGGGGAGCTGTTTTTT. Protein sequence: CASSWRLAGGPTGELFF.

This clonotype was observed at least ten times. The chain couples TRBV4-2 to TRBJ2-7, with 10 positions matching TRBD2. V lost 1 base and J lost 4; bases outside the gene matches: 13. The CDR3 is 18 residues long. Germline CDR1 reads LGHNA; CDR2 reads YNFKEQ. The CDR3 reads CASSQAWTSGSPGYEQYF. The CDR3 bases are TGTGCCAGCAGCCAAGCGTGGACTAGCGGTTCCCCAGGTTACGAGCAGTACTTC.

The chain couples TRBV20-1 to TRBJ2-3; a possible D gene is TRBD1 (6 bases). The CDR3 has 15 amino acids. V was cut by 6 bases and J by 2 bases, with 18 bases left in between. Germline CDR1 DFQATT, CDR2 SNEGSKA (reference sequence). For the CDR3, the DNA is TGCAGTGCCGGTCTCAACAGGGTGCCCACAGATACGCAGTATTTT. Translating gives CSAGLNRVPTDTQYF.

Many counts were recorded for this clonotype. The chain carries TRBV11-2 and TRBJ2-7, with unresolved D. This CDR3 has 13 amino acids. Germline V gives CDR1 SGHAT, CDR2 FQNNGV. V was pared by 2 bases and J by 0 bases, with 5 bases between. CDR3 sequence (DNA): TGTGCCAGCAGCTTATCGGCCTCCTACGAGCAGTACGTC. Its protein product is CASSLSASYEQYV.

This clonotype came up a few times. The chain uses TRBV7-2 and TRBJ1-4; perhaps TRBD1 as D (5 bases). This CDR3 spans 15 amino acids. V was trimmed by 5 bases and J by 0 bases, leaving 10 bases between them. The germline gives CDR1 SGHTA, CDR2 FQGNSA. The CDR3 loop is CASSPRGSTNEKLFF. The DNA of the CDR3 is TGTGCCAGCAGCCCGAGGGGCTCAACTAATGAAAAACTGTTTTTT. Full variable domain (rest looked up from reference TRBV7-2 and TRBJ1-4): GAGVSQSPSNKVTEKGKDVELRCDPISGHTALYWYRQSLGQGLEFLIYFQGNSAPDKSGLPSDRFSAERTGGSVSTLTIQRTQQEDSAVYLCASSPRGSTNEKLFFGSGTQLSVL.

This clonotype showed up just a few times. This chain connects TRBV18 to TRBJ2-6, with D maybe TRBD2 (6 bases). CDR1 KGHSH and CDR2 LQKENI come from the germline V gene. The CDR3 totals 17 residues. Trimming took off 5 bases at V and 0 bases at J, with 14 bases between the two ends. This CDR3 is CASSTGLIVSGANVLTF. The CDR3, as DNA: TGTGCCAGCTCAACGGGACTGATAGTCTCTGGGGCCAACGTCCTGACTTTC. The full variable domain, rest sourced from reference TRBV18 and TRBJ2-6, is NAGVMQNPRHLVRRRGQEARLRCSPMKGHSHVYWYRQLPEEGLKFMVYLQKENIIDESGMPKERFSAEFPKEGPSILRIQQVVRGDSAAYFCASSTGLIVSGANVLTFGAGSRLTVL.

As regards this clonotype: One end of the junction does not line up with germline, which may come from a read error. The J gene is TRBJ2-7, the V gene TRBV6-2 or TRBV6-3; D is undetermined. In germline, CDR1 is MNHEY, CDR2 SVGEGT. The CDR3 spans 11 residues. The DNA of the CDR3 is TGTGCCAGCAGTCACTCCTACGAGCAGTACTTC. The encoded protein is CASSHSYEQYF.

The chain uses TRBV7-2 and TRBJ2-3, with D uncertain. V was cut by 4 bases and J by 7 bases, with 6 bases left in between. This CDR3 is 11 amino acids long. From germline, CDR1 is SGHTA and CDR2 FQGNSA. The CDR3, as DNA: TGTGCCAGCAGCTCCGGATATACGCAGTATTTT. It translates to CASSSGYTQYF.

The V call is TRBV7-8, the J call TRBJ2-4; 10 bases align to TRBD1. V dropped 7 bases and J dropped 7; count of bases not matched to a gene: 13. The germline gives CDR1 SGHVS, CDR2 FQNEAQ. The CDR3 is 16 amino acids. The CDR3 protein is CASTIAQWTGGNIQYF. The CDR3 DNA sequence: TGTGCCAGCACCATAGCCCAGTGGACAGGGGGGAACATTCAGTACTTC.

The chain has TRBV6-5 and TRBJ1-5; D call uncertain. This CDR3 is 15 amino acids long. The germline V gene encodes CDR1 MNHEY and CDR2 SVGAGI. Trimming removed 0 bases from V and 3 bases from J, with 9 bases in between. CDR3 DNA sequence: TGTGCCAGCAGTTACTCTCGTATGGCCAATCAGCCCCAGCATTTT. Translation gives CASSYSRMANQPQHF.

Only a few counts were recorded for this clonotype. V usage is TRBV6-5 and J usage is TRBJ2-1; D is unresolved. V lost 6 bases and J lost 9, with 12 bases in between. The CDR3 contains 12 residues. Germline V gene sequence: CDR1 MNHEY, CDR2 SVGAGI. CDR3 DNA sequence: TGTGCCAGCAGCAACCGTCCGGCTGAGCAGTTCTTC. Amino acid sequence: CASSNRPAEQFF.

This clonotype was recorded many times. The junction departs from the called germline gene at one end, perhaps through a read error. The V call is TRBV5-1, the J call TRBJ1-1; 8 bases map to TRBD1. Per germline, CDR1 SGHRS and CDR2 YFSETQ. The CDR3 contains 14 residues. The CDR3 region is CASSLGTGNTEAFF. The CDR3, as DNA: TGTGCCAGCAGCTTAGGGACAGGGAACACTGAAGCTTTCTTT.

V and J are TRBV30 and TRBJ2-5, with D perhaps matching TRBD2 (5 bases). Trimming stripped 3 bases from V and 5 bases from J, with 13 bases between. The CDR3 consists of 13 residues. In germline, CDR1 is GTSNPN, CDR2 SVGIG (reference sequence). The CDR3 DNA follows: TGTGCCTGGAGCAACGGGGTGTCGGAGACCCAGTACTTC. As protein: CAWSNGVSETQYF.